This T cell receptor (beta chain) was sequenced during a study of shared clonotypes between healthy human individuals. With regard to this clone: Its antigen is as yet unknown.

Donors were healthy HIV-negative adults without recently reported acute infections or vaccinations. The unsorted PBMC replicate PCRs were performed with roughly 280 ng DNA, 25,000 to 30,000 T cell genomes. The method was immunoSEQ multiplex PCR; TCRdb's version includes in-frame clones alone and lacks a portion of them. This table holds fewer than 650,000 clones, less than 80% found once. V shed 5 bases and J shed 5 bases, with 18 bases lying between them. In germline, CDR1 is SGHTA, CDR2 FQGNSA. The CDR3 runs to 15 residues. Study observations and caveats: Clonotype sharing across donors was expected to vary with sequencing depth.

Specimen: PBMCs. The origin of this receptor is a woman between 40 and 55 years old in good health. Some clones in this sample may be carry-over from other donors' samples. V and J are TRBV7-2 and TRBJ1-1, with a weak D call TRBD1 (6 bases). CDR3 in amino acids: CASSLGGGRRTEAFF. CDR3 nucleotides: TGTGCCAGCAGCCTAGGGGGGGGGCGCAGGACTGAAGCTTTCTTT. The full variable domain, completed using reference TRBV7-2 and TRBJ1-1, is GAGVSQSPSNKVTEKGKDVELRCDPISGHTALYWYRQSLGQGLEFLIYFQGNSAPDKSGLPSDRFSAERTGGSVSTLTIQRTQQEDSAVYLCASSLGGGRRTEAFFGQGTRLTVV.